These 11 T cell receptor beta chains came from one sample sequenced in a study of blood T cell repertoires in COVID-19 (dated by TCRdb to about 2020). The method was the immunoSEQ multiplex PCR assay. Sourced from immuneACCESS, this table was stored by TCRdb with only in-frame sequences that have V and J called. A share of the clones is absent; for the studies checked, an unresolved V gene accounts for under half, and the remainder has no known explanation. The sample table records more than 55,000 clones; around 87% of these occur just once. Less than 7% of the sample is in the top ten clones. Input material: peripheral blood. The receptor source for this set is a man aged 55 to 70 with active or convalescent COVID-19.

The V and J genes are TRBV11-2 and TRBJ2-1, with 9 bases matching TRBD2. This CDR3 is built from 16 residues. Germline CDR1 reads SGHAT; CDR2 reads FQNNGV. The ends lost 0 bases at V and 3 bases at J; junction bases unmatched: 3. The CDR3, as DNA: TGTGCCAGCAGCTTAGAAGGACTAGCGCTCTACAATGAGCAGTTCTTC. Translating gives CASSLEGLALYNEQFF.

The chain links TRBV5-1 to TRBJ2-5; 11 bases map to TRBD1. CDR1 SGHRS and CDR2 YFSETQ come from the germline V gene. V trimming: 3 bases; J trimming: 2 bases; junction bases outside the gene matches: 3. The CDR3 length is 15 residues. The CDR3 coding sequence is TGCGCCAGCAGCTCCGGGACAGGGGGTCAAGAGACCCAGTACTTC. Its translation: CASSSGTGGQETQYF.

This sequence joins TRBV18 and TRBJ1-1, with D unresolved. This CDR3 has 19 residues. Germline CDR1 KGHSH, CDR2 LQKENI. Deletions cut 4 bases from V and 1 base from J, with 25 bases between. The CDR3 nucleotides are TGTGCCAGCTCACTTGCGATCTGGGGTGGAGAGGGCTCGAACACTGAAGCTTTCTTT. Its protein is CASSLAIWGGEGSNTEAFF.

CDR3 sequence (DNA): TGTGCCAGCAGTTTTGACAGGGATTCACCCCTCCACTTT. Its translation: CASSFDRDSPLHF. The V gene is TRBV27, the J gene TRBJ1-6; 7 bases align to TRBD1. This CDR3 is built from 13 residues. Unmatched junction bases numbered 1, after V lost 3 bases and J lost 8 bases. Germline V gene sequence: CDR1 MNHEY, CDR2 SMNVEV (reference sequence).

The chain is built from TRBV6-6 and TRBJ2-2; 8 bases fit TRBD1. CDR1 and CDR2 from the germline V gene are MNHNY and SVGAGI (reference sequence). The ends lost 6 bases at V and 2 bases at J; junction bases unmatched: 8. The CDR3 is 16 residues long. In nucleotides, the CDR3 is TGTGCCAGCAGCTCCGGACAGGGAGCCAACACCGGGGAGCTGTTTTTT. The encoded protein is CASSSGQGANTGELFF.

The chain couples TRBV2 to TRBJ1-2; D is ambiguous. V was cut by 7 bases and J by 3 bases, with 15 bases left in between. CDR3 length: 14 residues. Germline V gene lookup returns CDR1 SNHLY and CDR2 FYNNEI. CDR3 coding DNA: TGTGCCAGCATGGACGGGGATGATTACTATGGCTACACCTTC. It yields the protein CASMDGDDYYGYTF.

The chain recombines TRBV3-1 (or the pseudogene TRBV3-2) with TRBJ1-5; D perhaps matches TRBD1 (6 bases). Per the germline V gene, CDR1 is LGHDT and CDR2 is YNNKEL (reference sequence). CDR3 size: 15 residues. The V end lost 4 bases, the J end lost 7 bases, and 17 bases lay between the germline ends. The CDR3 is CASSRNTGLGQPQHF. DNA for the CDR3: TGTGCCAGCAGCCGCAATACAGGGTTGGGACAGCCCCAGCATTTT.

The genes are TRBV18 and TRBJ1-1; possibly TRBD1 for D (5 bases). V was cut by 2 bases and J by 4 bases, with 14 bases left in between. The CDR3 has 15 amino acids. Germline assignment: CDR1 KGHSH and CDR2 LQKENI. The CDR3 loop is CASSPSTAGGTEAFF. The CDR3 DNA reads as TGTGCCAGCTCACCATCGACGGCGGGGGGCACTGAAGCTTTCTTT.

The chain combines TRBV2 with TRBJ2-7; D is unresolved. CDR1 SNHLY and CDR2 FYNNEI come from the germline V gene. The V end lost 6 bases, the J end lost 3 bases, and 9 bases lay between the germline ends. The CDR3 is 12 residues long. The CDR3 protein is CASSVTSYEQYF. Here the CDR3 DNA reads TGTGCCAGCAGCGTTACAAGCTACGAGCAGTACTTC. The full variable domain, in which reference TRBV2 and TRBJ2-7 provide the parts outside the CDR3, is EPEVTQTPSHQVTQMGQEVILRCVPISNHLYFYWYRQILGQKVEFLVSFYNNEISEKSEIFDDQFSVERPDGSNFTLKIRSTKLEDSAMYFCASSVTSYEQYFGPGTRLTVT.

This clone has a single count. The CDR3 coding sequence is TGTGCCAGCAGCGCACAGGGGGCCAGTTCACCCCTCCACTTT. It specifies CASSAQGASSPLHF. The V call is TRBV3-1 (or the pseudogene TRBV3-2), the J call TRBJ1-6; 9 nucleotides match TRBD1. V lost 5 bases to trimming and J lost 9 bases; unmatched junction nucleotides: 5. The CDR3 is 14 residues long. CDR1 LGHDT and CDR2 YNNKEL come from the germline V gene (reference sequence).

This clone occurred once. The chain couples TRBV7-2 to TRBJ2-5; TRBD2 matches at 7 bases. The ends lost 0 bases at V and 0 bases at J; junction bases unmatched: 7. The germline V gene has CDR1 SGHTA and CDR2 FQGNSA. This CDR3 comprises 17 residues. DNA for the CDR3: TGTGCCAGCAGCTTAGCGCTAATAGCGGGCCACCAAGAGACCCAGTACTTC. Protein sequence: CASSLALIAGHQETQYF.